This is a list of T cell receptor beta chains from one sample in a study of T-cell memory formation after mild COVID-19. TCRdb redid the calling of the 5' RACE reads with MiXCR, one entry per CDR3 protein. Found here are some 150,000 distinct CDR3 sequences, approximately 6% of them singletons; the top ten hold roughly 2.1%. The specimen was PBMCs or a T cell subset sorted from them (not recorded which). The receptors shown here come from an adult woman who had mild COVID-19 (a few samples of this study predate the infection). Cell type and time point are not known. The CDR3 runs from the conserved cysteine through the conserved F or W. D genes are given only for firm matches. The size field is filled for only some rows; it gives once, few, many or a size class.

D gene	V gene	J gene	clone size	CDR3 DNA	CDR3 protein
.	TRBV3-1	TRBJ1-6	.	TGTGCCAGCAGCCAGGGGGTCAAGACCTATAATTCACCCCTCCACTTT	CASSQGVKTYNSPLHF
TRBD2	TRBV5-1	TRBJ2-7	many	TGCGCCAGCCAAATAGCCAGCGGGGAGATCTACGAGCAGTACTTC	CASQIASGEIYEQYF
TRBD2	TRBV30	TRBJ2-7	many	TGTGCCTGGCGACTAGCGGGGACCTACGAGCAGTACTTC	CAWRLAGTYEQYF
TRBD1	TRBV15	TRBJ1-2	few	TGTGCCACCAGCCTCGACAGGGTATCAGTCTATGGCTACACCTTC	CATSLDRVSVYGYTF
TRBD1	TRBV12-3/TRBV12-4	TRBJ1-6	many	TGTGCCAGCAGTTTAAGGACAGGAGGTTCACCCCTCCACTTT	CASSLRTGGSPLHF
.	TRBV18	TRBJ1-1	.	TGTGCCAGCTCAGGGTCCACTGAAGCTTTCTTT	CASSGSTEAFF
.	TRBV5-7	TRBJ2-6	.	TGTGCCAGCAGGCGGCCTGGGGCCAACGTCCTGACTTTC	CASRRPGANVLTF
TRBD2	TRBV29-1	TRBJ2-3	few	TGCAGCGTCGACAACCGGGACTACTTCACAGATACGCAGTATTTT	CSVDNRDYFTDTQYF
.	TRBV19	TRBJ2-7	.	TGTGCCAGTAGTATCGGACGGACCTACGAGCAGTACTTC	CASSIGRTYEQYF
TRBD1	TRBV7-9	TRBJ2-3	many	TGTGCCGGAGGACAGGGCACCACAGATACGCAGTATTTT	CAGGQGTTDTQYF
TRBD1	TRBV6-5	TRBJ2-1	many	TGTGCCAGCAGTTACTCCGGCCAGGGGGCATCGGCTGAGCAGTTCTTC	CASSYSGQGASAEQFF
.	TRBV5-1	TRBJ2-7	.	TGCGCCAGCAGCTTGATCCGGGACGGCTACGAGCAGTACTTC	CASSLIRDGYEQYF
.	TRBV6-1	TRBJ2-1	few	TGTGCCAGCAGTGAAAGGGCGTCCAATGAGCAGTTCTTC	CASSERASNEQFF
.	TRBV9	TRBJ1-5	many	TGTGCCAGCAGCGTTTACGGGGATAGCAATCAGCCCCAGCATTTT	CASSVYGDSNQPQHF
TRBD1	TRBV10-3	TRBJ2-2	few	TGTGCCATAAGACAGGGAGACACCGGGGAGCTGTTTTTT	CAIRQGDTGELFF
TRBD2	TRBV11-2	TRBJ2-1	many	TGTGCCAGCAGCTTAGAAGGACTAGCCTCCTCTAAGCAGTTCTTC	CASSLEGLASSKQFF
.	TRBV5-1	TRBJ2-1	many	TGCGCCAGCAGCTTGGGTCCAGGGTCCCATGAGCAGTTCTTC	CASSLGPGSHEQFF
.	TRBV12-3/TRBV12-4	TRBJ2-3	many	TGTGCCAGCAGTCATAGGACGAGCAGCACAGATACGCAGTATTTT	CASSHRTSSTDTQYF
.	TRBV7-9	TRBJ2-1	many	TGTGCCAGCAGCTTAAGCTTTGTAGTGGGGGGGCCCTATGAGCAGTTCTTC	CASSLSFVVGGPYEQFF
.	TRBV4-1	TRBJ1-3	few	TGCGCCAGCAGAAACAGGGACTCTGGAAACACCATATATTTT	CASRNRDSGNTIYF
.	TRBV20-1	TRBJ2-2	many	TGCAGTGCTAGAGAGGGGGGCTTCACCGGGGAGCTGTTTTTT	CSAREGGFTGELFF
.	TRBV7-9	TRBJ2-1	.	TGTGCCAGCAGCGTCGATAGGGGTGGCAATGAGCAGTTCTTC	CASSVDRGGNEQFF
.	TRBV24-1	TRBJ1-2	.	TGTGCCACCAGTGATTCCTATGGGGGGGAGAATGGCTACACCTTC	CATSDSYGGENGYTF
TRBD1	TRBV2	TRBJ1-2	.	TGTGCCAGCAGGACCGGACAGGGTGGCTACACCTTC	CASRTGQGGYTF
.	TRBV2	TRBJ2-5	.	TGTGCCAGCACCGCCAGGCGGGGCCGAGAGACCCAGTACTTC	CASTARRGRETQYF
TRBD1	TRBV5-5	TRBJ2-3	.	TGTGACAGCAGCGTCACGAGCCGGGACAGCTTTCCTAGCACAGATACGCAGTATTTT	CDSSVTSRDSFPSTDTQYF
.	TRBV12-3/TRBV12-4	TRBJ1-1	many	TGTGCCAGCAGACCGGGACGGTGGGTCACTGAAGCTTTCTTT	CASRPGRWVTEAFF
.	TRBV6-5	TRBJ1-5	many	TGTGCCAGCAGTTACTCGTTCAGGGTGGTCGATCAGCCCCAGCATTTT	CASSYSFRVVDQPQHF
TRBD2	TRBV6-5	TRBJ2-7	many	TGTGCCAGCAGTCGCCGGGACTACGTTCCCTACGAGCAGTACTTC	CASSRRDYVPYEQYF
.	TRBV20-1	TRBJ2-1	.	TGCAGTGCCCCAGGGGCGGGAAGGGCGAACAATGAGCAGTTCTTC	CSAPGAGRANNEQFF
TRBD1	TRBV6-6	TRBJ1-6	.	TGTGCCAGCAGTTATTTGGACAGGGGAGACTCACCCCTCCACTTT	CASSYLDRGDSPLHF
TRBD1	TRBV2	TRBJ2-3	.	TGTGCCAGCAGGCTCCAACAGGGGGCGAGCACAGATACGCAGTATTTT	CASRLQQGASTDTQYF
.	TRBV7-2	TRBJ1-4	.	TGTGCCAGCAGCCCCGGCGGAGGGCGTGCAACTAATGAAAAACTGTTTTTT	CASSPGGGRATNEKLFF
TRBD2	TRBV18	TRBJ2-1	many	TGTGCCAGCTCACCATTGACTAGCGCAAATGAGCAGTTCTTC	CASSPLTSANEQFF
.	TRBV24-1	TRBJ1-4	.	TGTGCCACCAGTGCACTCGACTATAGTACAGGCTCCGCTAATGAAAAACTGTTTTTT	CATSALDYSTGSANEKLFF
.	TRBV20-1	TRBJ1-2	many	TGCAGTGCTCGGACGGACGTGGACTACACCTTC	CSARTDVDYTF
TRBD1	TRBV11-3	TRBJ2-7	few	TGTGCCAGCAGCTCCGACAGGGACGAGCAGTACTTC	CASSSDRDEQYF
TRBD2	TRBV18	TRBJ2-7	few	TGTGCCAGCTCACCCCCGGGACTAGAGGTCGAGCAGTACTTC	CASSPPGLEVEQYF
.	TRBV2	TRBJ1-5	few	TGTGCCAGCAGTGACATGAATAGCAATCAGCCCCAGCATTTT	CASSDMNSNQPQHF
TRBD2	TRBV7-8	TRBJ2-7	.	TGTGCCAGCAGCCGAAATAGCGGGAGGGCCTTCATTAGCGAGCAGTACTTC	CASSRNSGRAFISEQYF
.	TRBV6-6	TRBJ1-6	many	TGTGCCAGCAGTTCTGTTTCCCGATCGAACTCACCCCTCCACTTT	CASSSVSRSNSPLHF
TRBD2	TRBV5-1	TRBJ2-1	many	TGCGCCAGCAGCTTGCTTACTGCGGGAGGGGGTTTCGGTGAGCAGTTCTTC	CASSLLTAGGGFGEQFF
TRBD1	TRBV7-9	TRBJ1-1	few	TGTGCCAGCAGCCCCCGGGACAGGTCGAACACTGAAGCTTTCTTT	CASSPRDRSNTEAFF
TRBD2	TRBV7-8	TRBJ2-7	many	TGTGCCAGCAGCTCCCGGGACTATCCCTACGAGCAGTACTTC	CASSSRDYPYEQYF
.	TRBV19	TRBJ1-2	many	TGTGCCAGTAGTATGGCCACCGGGACTGACTATGGCTACACCTTC	CASSMATGTDYGYTF
.	TRBV5-1	TRBJ2-3	many	TGCGCCAGCAGCTTGGGATTTATTAGCACAGATACGCAGTATTTT	CASSLGFISTDTQYF
.	TRBV3-1	TRBJ2-2	many	TGTGCCAGCAGCCAAGTTTCTTCCGGGGAGCTGTTTTTT	CASSQVSSGELFF
.	TRBV20-1	TRBJ2-7	.	TGCAGTGCGCTCAATTACGTGCAGTACTTC	CSALNYVQYF
TRBD2	TRBV20-1	TRBJ2-3	.	TGCAGTGCTAGAGCGACTAGCGGCACAGATACGCAGTATTTT	CSARATSGTDTQYF
TRBD2	TRBV12-3/TRBV12-4	TRBJ2-2	many	TGTGCCAGCAGTTTCCGGGGGGTCTCGCGAGGGACCGGGGAGCTGTTTTTT	CASSFRGVSRGTGELFF
.	TRBV11-3	TRBJ2-7	.	TGTGCCAGCAGCTCCCGAGGCGAGCAGTACTTC	CASSSRGEQYF
TRBD2	TRBV29-1	TRBJ2-1	few	TGCAGCGTTGGGGGGGGGGACCCCAAACTCTACAATGAGCAGTTCTTC	CSVGGGDPKLYNEQFF
.	TRBV7-9	TRBJ2-7	many	TGTGCCAGCAGCTTAGGCTCCAATCCCTTTGACGAGCAGTACTTC	CASSLGSNPFDEQYF
.	TRBV6-5	TRBJ1-4	few	TGTGCCAGCTCCTGGGGGGGGGCATTGGGGGAAAAACTGTTTTTT	CASSWGGALGEKLFF
TRBD1	TRBV6-2/TRBV6-3	TRBJ1-2	.	TGTGCCAGCAGACCCACAGGGGGCGGCTATGGCTACACCTTC	CASRPTGGGYGYTF
.	TRBV5-1	TRBJ2-7	.	TGCGCCAGCAGCTTTGGCGTAAGCAGCTCCTACGAGCAGTACTTC	CASSFGVSSSYEQYF
TRBD1	TRBV7-9	TRBJ1-3	few	TGTGCCAGCAGCTCGTCGGGACAGACCAGAAACACCATATATTTT	CASSSSGQTRNTIYF
.	TRBV5-1	TRBJ2-6	few	TGCGCCAGCAGTAAGGAGGCAGGTTACCTCTCTGGGGCCAACGTCCTGACTTTC	CASSKEAGYLSGANVLTF
TRBD2	TRBV12-3/TRBV12-4	TRBJ2-5	.	TGTGCCAGCGCCACCGGGCCCCTAGCGGCAGACCTGGGGACCCAGTACTTC	CASATGPLAADLGTQYF
TRBD1	TRBV7-7	TRBJ2-3	few	TGTGCTAGCAGCTTAGGGACAGGTTTGAGCACAGATACGCAGTATTTT	CASSLGTGLSTDTQYF